This passage covers 11 T cell receptor beta chains from one sample sequenced in a study of shared clonotypes between healthy human individuals. Only CD45RO-negative cells positively selected for CCR7 counted as naive CD8 cells, so terminally differentiated effector memory CD45RA+ cells were excluded. Assay used: immunoSEQ multiplex PCR; TCRdb lists only in-frame clones, some missing. The repertoire holds about 820,000 clones, approximately 92% seen once, with less than 25% in the top ten. The sequencing sample was made of naive CD8+ T cells sorted from blood. All receptors derive from a man aged 25-40 years in good health.

Concerning this clone: Its ends do not fully match the called genes, so a read error is possible. This chain links TRBV4-1 with TRBJ2-7; TRBD1 matches 8 bases. Germline-derived CDR1 and CDR2 are MGHRA and YSYEKL. The CDR3 sequence is 15 residues long. The chain's CDR3 is CASSEDRGSVYEQYF. The CDR3 DNA follows: TGCGCCAGCAGCGAAGACAGGGGTTCGGTTTACGAGCAGTACTTC.

The V gene is TRBV27, the J gene TRBJ2-5; possibly TRBD1 for D (5 bases). Germline V CDR1 and CDR2: MNHEY, SMNVEV (reference sequence). The CDR3 runs to 14 residues. Trimming shortened V by 6 bases and J by 5 bases, and 16 bases separated the two germline ends. Here the CDR3 reads CASSPWGRAETQYF. CDR3 nucleotides: TGTGCCAGCAGCCCATGGGGCAGGGCGGAGACCCAGTACTTC.

This chain links TRBV28 with TRBJ2-7; D ambiguous. Germline loops: CDR1 MDHEN, CDR2 SYDVKM. V lost 3 bases and J lost 1, with 10 bases in between. The CDR3 covers 14 residues. In DNA, the CDR3 is TGTGCCAGCAGTTTGAACAGCAGATCCTACGAGCAGTACTTC. Protein sequence: CASSLNSRSYEQYF.

The chain is built from TRBV12-5 and TRBJ1-1; D unresolved. This CDR3 is 12 amino acids long. V was cut by 7 bases and J by 10 bases, with 16 bases left in between. Per the germline V gene, CDR1 is LGHNT and CDR2 is FRNRAP. In nucleotides, the CDR3 is TGTGCTAGTGCTGGACCGTCCCTGGGAGCTTTCTTT. This gives the protein CASAGPSLGAFF.

The V call is TRBV19, the J call TRBJ2-7; no clear D gene. This CDR3 comprises 14 residues. Germline CDR1 is LNHDA and CDR2 is SQIVND (reference sequence). V lost 1 base and J lost 2, with 9 bases in between. Written as DNA, the CDR3 is TGTGCCAGTAGTATAGCCGCACCCGCCTACGAGCAGTACTTC. It is translated as CASSIAAPAYEQYF.

The V gene is TRBV27, the J gene TRBJ2-4; the D is unclear. V was trimmed by 7 bases and J by 6 bases, leaving 7 bases between them. CDR3 length equals 11 residues. Germline values: CDR1 MNHEY, CDR2 SMNVEV (reference sequence). CDR3 sequence (DNA): TGTGCCAGCACGGGCAGAAACATTCAGTACTTC. Translated, it gives CASTGRNIQYF.

J is TRBJ2-7 and V is TRBV30; 9 bases are a match to TRBD1. The ends lost 2 bases at V and 3 bases at J; junction bases unmatched: 5. Per the germline V gene, CDR1 is GTSNPN and CDR2 is SVGIG (reference sequence). The CDR3 is made up of 14 amino acids. The CDR3, as DNA: TGTGCCTGGAGTATAGTGGACAGGGGCTACGAGCAGTACTTC. It translates to CAWSIVDRGYEQYF.

This sequence joins TRBV13 and TRBJ2-5; 11 bases are a match to TRBD1. Unmatched junction bases numbered 4, after V lost 5 bases and J lost 5 bases. The length of the CDR3 is 14 residues. CDR1 and CDR2 from the germline V gene are PRHDT and FYEKMQ (reference sequence). The CDR3 loop reads CASSPDRGRETQYF. The CDR3 nucleotides are TGTGCCAGCAGCCCGGACAGGGGGCGGGAGACCCAGTACTTC.

Turning to this clone: Other nucleotide sequences in the sample specify the same CDR3. The chain links TRBV27 to TRBJ1-5; D ambiguous. Trimming stripped 3 bases from V and 0 bases from J, with 6 bases between. The germline V gene has CDR1 MNHEY and CDR2 SMNVEV (reference sequence). The CDR3 runs 14 residues. The CDR3 loop reads CASSLVASNQPQHF. CDR3 bases: TGTGCCAGCAGTTTGGTTGCTAGCAATCAGCCCCAGCATTTT.

The chain couples TRBV29-1 to TRBJ2-7; D might be TRBD1 or TRBD2, each matching 5 bases. From germline, CDR1 is SQVTM and CDR2 ANQGSEA. This CDR3 is built from 14 residues. V was cut by 4 bases and J by 0 bases, with 13 bases left in between. The CDR3 is CSVGDDASSYEQYF. DNA of the CDR3: TGCAGCGTTGGGGACGATGCGAGCTCCTACGAGCAGTACTTC.

V is TRBV7-2 and J is TRBJ2-3; the D gene is possibly TRBD1 (6 bases). Germline CDR1 SGHTA, CDR2 FQGNSA. The CDR3 length is 15 residues. Trimming removed 5 bases from V and 0 bases from J, with 12 bases in between. CDR3 protein: CASSHDRFSTDTQYF. The CDR3 DNA reads TGTGCCAGCAGCCACGACAGGTTTAGCACAGATACGCAGTATTTT.